Listed here are 17 T cell receptor beta chains from one sample, sequenced in a study of cytomegalovirus exposure and HLA in healthy donors. Measured with immunoSEQ multiplex PCR; TCRdb has only the in-frame clones, and not every one. In the table there are 120,000 or so clones, almost 90% of which are singletons. Sequencing was done on a sample of PBMCs. These receptors were collected from a man between 25 and 39 years old in good health and CMV-seronegative.

CDR3 residues: CASARGQGDDEQYF. The CDR3 DNA sequence: TGTGCCAGCGCCAGGGGGCAGGGAGACGACGAGCAGTACTTC. This rearrangement joins TRBV6-4 to TRBJ2-7; 8 bases align to TRBD1. From germline, CDR1 is MRHNA and CDR2 SNTAGT. V lost 8 bases and J lost 5; bases outside the gene matches: 11. CDR3 length: 14 residues.

The genes are TRBV25-1 and TRBJ1-1; unclear D gene. The CDR3 contains 18 residues. Trimming pared 2 bases from V and 9 bases from J, leaving 28 bases between. Per the germline V gene, CDR1 is MGHDK and CDR2 is SYGVNS. In DNA, the CDR3 is TGTGCCAGCAGTGAAAGTTTAATGGGTAGAGGTCCACGGGGAAAAGCTTTCTTT. It codes for CASSESLMGRGPRGKAFF. The full variable domain, completed using reference TRBV25-1 and TRBJ1-1, is EADIYQTPRYLVIGTGKKITLECSQTMGHDKMYWYQQDPGMELHLIHYSYGVNSTEKGDLSSESTVSRIRTEHFPLTLESARPSHTSQYLCASSESLMGRGPRGKAFFGQGTRLTVV.

In DNA form, the CDR3 reads TGTGCCAGCCGGGACTACGGCTACGAGCAGTACTTC. Its protein product is CASRDYGYEQYF. This chain joins TRBV5-4 and TRBJ2-7; 7 bases align to TRBD2. In germline, CDR1 is SGHNT, CDR2 YYREEE (reference sequence). Unmatched junction bases numbered 4, after V lost 7 bases and J lost 3 bases. This CDR3 has 12 amino acids.

V and J are TRBV11-2 and TRBJ2-3, with a possible D match to TRBD2 (6 bases). Deletions cut 5 bases from V and 5 bases from J, with 20 bases between. The CDR3 covers 16 residues. The germline V gene encodes CDR1 SGHAT and CDR2 FQNNGV. The CDR3 DNA follows: TGTGCCAGCAGCCCCCATGGACGGGAGAGGGGAGATACGCAGTATTTT. This gives the protein CASSPHGRERGDTQYF.

The chain links TRBV7-9 to TRBJ2-7, with 8 bases matching TRBD1. The J segment lost 3 bases and the V segment lost 5 bases, leaving 15 bases of the junction unmatched. CDR3 length: 17 residues. Looked up from germline, CDR1 is SEHNR and CDR2 is FQNEAQ (reference sequence). CDR3 residues: CASSHYPRQGISYEQYF. For the CDR3, the DNA is TGTGCCAGCAGCCACTATCCGCGACAGGGGATCAGCTACGAGCAGTACTTC.

V is TRBV7-9 and J is TRBJ2-7; 13 nucleotides agree with TRBD2. Germline CDR1 SEHNR, CDR2 FQNEAQ (reference sequence). The CDR3 contains 17 residues. J gave up 1 base and V 8 bases, and 11 bases lay outside the gene matches. Written as DNA, the CDR3 is TGTGCCAGCGACCAAACTAGCGGGAGGGCCGGGTCCTACGAGCAGTACTTC. Translation gives CASDQTSGRAGSYEQYF.

This clone was seen a single time. This sequence joins TRBV11-2 and TRBJ2-5; 11 nucleotides agree with TRBD2. V trimming: 4 bases; J trimming: 0 bases; junction bases outside the gene matches: 4. This CDR3 comprises 16 residues. Germline V lookup: CDR1 SGHAT, CDR2 FQNNGV. For the CDR3, the DNA is TGTGCCAGCAGCTCCCGACTAGCGGGACACCAAGAGACCCAGTACTTC. It yields the protein CASSSRLAGHQETQYF.

The table lists this clone with a count of one. V usage is TRBV5-4 and J usage is TRBJ1-2; no firm D call. The CDR3 sequence is 14 residues long. The germline V gene encodes CDR1 SGHNT and CDR2 YYREEE (reference sequence). Trimming removed 1 base at V and 7 bases at J, with 14 bases between. The CDR3: CASSLITAPGGYTF. In DNA, the CDR3 is TGTGCCAGCAGCTTGATAACCGCCCCGGGTGGCTACACCTTC.

A single count supports this clone. The chain employs TRBV7-9 and TRBJ1-6, with D maybe TRBD1 (6 bases). The germline gives CDR1 SEHNR, CDR2 FQNEAQ (reference sequence). The CDR3 runs to 14 residues. Trimming took 3 bases from V and 9 from J, leaving 12 bases between them. DNA of the CDR3: TGTGCCAGCAGCTTTACAGGGTATGGTTCACCCCTCCACTTT. It encodes CASSFTGYGSPLHF.

Notes on this clone: One junction end does not reproduce the germline sequence, and a read error may be involved. The chain recombines TRBV7-2 with TRBJ2-1; 9 bases line up with TRBD2. CDR1 SGHTA and CDR2 FQGNSA come from the germline V gene. CDR3 length: 15 residues. The CDR3 sequence is CASRLAGDERNEQFF. The CDR3 DNA is TGTGCCAGCAGGTTAGCGGGAGACGAGCGCAATGAGCAGTTCTTC.

The J gene is TRBJ2-1, the V gene TRBV7-3; 7 bases map to TRBD2. Looked up from germline, CDR1 is SGHTA and CDR2 is FQGTGA. CDR3 length: 14 residues. Trimming removed 2 bases from V and 7 bases from J; junction bases left unmatched: 5. The CDR3 sequence is CASSLSLAANEQFF. CDR3 coding DNA: TGTGCCAGCAGCTTATCCCTAGCGGCTAATGAGCAGTTCTTC.

V is TRBV19 and J is TRBJ2-3, with D hard to call. This CDR3 is built from 12 residues. With 4 bases removed from V and 1 base from J, the gap between germline ends came to 3 bases. Germline V gene sequence: CDR1 LNHDA, CDR2 SQIVND (reference sequence). CDR3 in amino acids: CASSTGTDTQYF. The DNA for the CDR3 is TGTGCCAGTAGTACGGGCACAGATACGCAGTATTTT.

The chain carries TRBV5-4 and TRBJ2-7; TRBD2 aligns across 7 bases. V dropped 4 bases and J dropped 5; count of bases not matched to a gene: 6. There are 13 residues in the CDR3. Germline V gives CDR1 SGHNT, CDR2 YYREEE (reference sequence). This CDR3 reads CASSGREGNEQYF. The CDR3 DNA sequence: TGTGCCAGCAGCGGGAGGGAAGGGAACGAGCAGTACTTC.

The rearrangement links TRBV6-5 to TRBJ2-1; TRBD2 matches at 8 bases. In germline, CDR1 is MNHEY, CDR2 SVGAGI. V was pared by 4 bases and J by 4 bases, with 6 bases of the junction left unmatched. The CDR3 sequence is 15 residues long. CDR3 coding DNA: TGTGCCAGCAGTTTAGGCGGGAGGCAGTACAATGAGCAGTTCTTC. As protein: CASSLGGRQYNEQFF.

A single count supports this clone. The CDR3 sequence is CASSVAGENTEAFF. DNA of the CDR3: TGTGCCAGCAGCGTAGCAGGGGAGAACACTGAAGCTTTCTTT. This rearrangement joins TRBV9 to TRBJ1-1; a possible D gene is TRBD1 (6 bases). V lost 0 bases and J 1 base, leaving 7 bases between the germline ends. Germline CDR1 is SGDLS and CDR2 is YYNGEE. The length of the CDR3 is 14 residues.

This clone was detected only once. The CDR3 reads CASSSSRLAGSSYEQYF. The CDR3 coding sequence is TGTGCCAGCAGCTCATCCAGACTAGCGGGGAGCTCCTACGAGCAGTACTTC. The V gene is TRBV5-4, the J gene TRBJ2-7; 11 bases map to TRBD2. The CDR3 length is 17 residues. Germline CDR1 SGHNT, CDR2 YYREEE (reference sequence). V trimming: 3 bases; J trimming: 0 bases; junction bases outside the gene matches: 8.

V gene TRBV2 combines with J gene TRBJ2-7; the match to TRBD2 covers 11 bases. CDR1 and CDR2 (germline): SNHLY, FYNNEI. V lost 9 bases, J lost 0 bases, and 1 base stayed unmatched. CDR3 length: 13 amino acids. The CDR3 here is CASGLAGSYEQYF. CDR3 sequence (DNA): TGTGCCAGTGGACTAGCGGGCTCCTACGAGCAGTACTTC.